This T cell receptor (beta chain) was sequenced for a study of beta chain features in type 1 diabetes. Study observations and caveats: Although PCR might favor shorter templates, it would do so equally in patients and controls.

The V gene's germline CDR1 is SGHDT and CDR2 YYEEEE. V shed 6 bases and J shed 5 bases, with 14 bases lying between them. The CDR3 length is 14 residues. The authors reverse transcribed all of the isolated RNA, so sequencing captured expressed TCRB transcripts. TCRdb's copy holds only in-frame clones and misses some; the assay was immunoSEQ multiplex PCR. The sample shows 500,000 to 700,000 clones, around 15% of them seen only once. Post-sort purity exceeded 95% for all sorted populations. In this sample, this clone turned up a few times. The antigen is not known. The source is a man younger than 35 in good health. The chain couples TRBV5-6 to TRBJ2-2; possible D gene TRBD1, 5 bases. The sequenced material came from naive CD4+ T cells from blood. In nucleotides, the CDR3 is TGTGCCAGCACAACGCAGGGTAGGACCGGGGAGCTGTTTTTT. This sequence encodes CASTTQGRTGELFF.